Listed below are T cell receptor beta chains from one sample, sequenced in a study of blood T cells in healthy people across ages. Using its own MiXCR run on the 5' RACE reads, TCRdb lists one record per CDR3 protein. This table holds about 1.7 million distinct CDR3 sequences, approximately 30% found once. Sequencing was carried out using blood. These TCRs come from a woman aged 30 to 39 in good health. CDR3s include the opening cysteine and the closing phenylalanine or tryptophan. The D gene is left open where the match is weak.

V gene,J gene,D gene,CDR3 protein
TRBV12-3/TRBV12-4,TRBJ2-1,.,CASSLQTRYNEQFF
TRBV12-5,TRBJ1-4,TRBD1,CASGWGQTTNEKLFF
TRBV20-1,TRBJ2-7,TRBD1,CSAGGQGDPYKQYF
TRBV5-1,TRBJ2-7,TRBD1,CASSLDRVGQEQYF
TRBV7-2,TRBJ2-3,TRBD2,CASNLQGLADTQYF
TRBV20-1,TRBJ2-7,TRBD1,CSASKLGQVSYEQYF
TRBV30,TRBJ1-2,.,CAWSPPGDYGYTF
TRBV4-1,TRBJ2-5,TRBD1,CASSQAGQGKTQYF
TRBV7-9,TRBJ2-3,TRBD2,CASSSTSGNTDTQYF
TRBV7-6,TRBJ2-1,TRBD2,CASSRGATSGYNEQFF
TRBV10-3,TRBJ2-7,TRBD2,CAISPNLAGGAYEQYF
TRBV29-1,TRBJ2-1,TRBD2,CSVRRGSGSGVNEQFF
TRBV7-9,TRBJ2-7,TRBD1,CAVSVVGQGSYEQYF
TRBV5-5,TRBJ2-7,TRBD1,CASRHQGVYEQYF
TRBV20-1,TRBJ1-2,.,CSARDQGGRAVMGYTF
TRBV20-1,TRBJ2-3,TRBD2,CSARGAGVSTDMQYF
TRBV5-5,TRBJ2-1,.,CASSLVRTGEQFF